One sample yielded the 8 T cell receptor beta chains listed below, sequenced in a study of T cell responses to AZD1222 COVID-19 vaccine. This table comes from immunoSEQ multiplex PCR, and its TCRdb copy is limited to in-frame clones, with some not included. Among some 64,000 clones listed, over 70% were seen once. Here the sequenced sample was peripheral blood, taken on day 0 of AZD1222 vaccination. These receptors were collected from an adult in good health.

The rearrangement uses TRBV11-2 and TRBJ1-2, with TRBD1 matching over 8 bases. CDR1 and CDR2 from the germline V gene are SGHAT and FQNNGV. The junction had 2 bases not matched to a gene; V was cut back by 4 bases and J by 1 base. The CDR3 contains 14 residues. CDR3 residues: CASSSTGDNYGYTF. For the CDR3, the DNA is TGTGCCAGCAGCTCGACAGGGGATAACTATGGCTACACCTTC.

This chain uses TRBV7-3 with TRBJ1-1, with D possibly matching TRBD1 (5 bases). In germline, CDR1 is SGHTA, CDR2 FQGTGA. V gave up 4 bases and J gave up 4 bases, with 16 bases separating them. This CDR3 has 15 amino acids. The CDR3 DNA reads TGTGCCAGCAGCTCGGACCCGTTCGGGGGCACTGAAGCTTTCTTT. It encodes CASSSDPFGGTEAFF.

V and J are TRBV4-3 and TRBJ1-2, with D tentatively TRBD1 (6 bases). The V end was cut by 3 bases, the J end by 4 bases, with 18 bases between. This CDR3 contains 16 residues. Germline V CDR1 and CDR2: LGHNA, YSLEER. The DNA for the CDR3 is TGCGCCAGCAGCCAGGCAAAACAGGGAAATGCCTATGGCTACACCTTC. This encodes CASSQAKQGNAYGYTF.

V and J are TRBV2 and TRBJ2-2, with TRBD1 matching over 8 bases. The CDR3 runs to 13 residues. CDR1 SNHLY and CDR2 FYNNEI come from the germline V gene. J was trimmed by 3 bases and V by 8 bases; bases with no gene match: 2. The CDR3 coding sequence is TGTGCCAGCGGACAGGGCTACACCGGGGAGCTGTTTTTT. This codes for CASGQGYTGELFF.

The chain links TRBV12-5 to TRBJ1-2; no clear D. This CDR3 is built from 14 residues. The germline V gene encodes CDR1 LGHNT and CDR2 FRNRAP. Trimming removed 2 bases from V and 7 bases from J, with 14 bases in between. The chain's CDR3 is CASGLNRGSGGYTF. In DNA, the CDR3 is TGTGCTAGTGGTTTGAACCGGGGATCGGGTGGCTACACCTTC.

The chain is built from TRBV5-1 and TRBJ2-3; D not certain. V lost 5 bases and J lost 2, with 9 bases in between. Germline V gives CDR1 SGHRS, CDR2 YFSETQ. The CDR3 is 13 amino acids. The CDR3 spells CASSGSITDTQYF. CDR3 coding DNA: TGCGCCAGCAGTGGCAGTATCACAGATACGCAGTATTTT.

This clone was counted between two and nine times. This rearrangement joins TRBV3-1 (or the pseudogene TRBV3-2) to TRBJ2-7, with a possible D match to TRBD2 (6 bases). V was pared by 0 bases and J by 3 bases, with 15 bases between. CDR1 and CDR2 from the germline V gene are LGHDT and YNNKEL (reference sequence). The CDR3 consists of 16 residues. Here the CDR3 reads CASSQDRGTGGYEQYF. CDR3 coding DNA: TGTGCCAGCAGCCAAGATCGGGGGACCGGGGGCTACGAGCAGTACTTC.

This clone has just a few counts. The chain has TRBV7-9 and TRBJ1-1; TRBD1 aligns across 9 bases. The CDR3 length is 18 residues. The V gene's germline CDR1 is SEHNR and CDR2 FQNEAQ (reference sequence). V trimming: 5 bases; J trimming: 6 bases; junction bases outside the gene matches: 19. CDR3 protein: CASSGTGTGLTTGPEAFF. The CDR3 DNA follows: TGTGCCAGCAGCGGCACCGGGACAGGGCTTACGACGGGACCTGAAGCTTTCTTT.